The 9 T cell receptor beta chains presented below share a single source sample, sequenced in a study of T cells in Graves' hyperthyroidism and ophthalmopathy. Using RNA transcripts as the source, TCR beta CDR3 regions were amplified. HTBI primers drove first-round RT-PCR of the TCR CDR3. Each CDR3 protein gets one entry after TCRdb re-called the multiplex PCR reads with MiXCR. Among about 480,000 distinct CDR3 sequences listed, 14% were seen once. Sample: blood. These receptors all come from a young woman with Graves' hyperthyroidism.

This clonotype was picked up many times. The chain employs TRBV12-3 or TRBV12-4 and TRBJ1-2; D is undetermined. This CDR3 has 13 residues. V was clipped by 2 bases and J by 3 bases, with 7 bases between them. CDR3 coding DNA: TGTGCCAGCAGTTTACAAACAGACTATGGCTACACCTTC. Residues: CASSLQTDYGYTF.

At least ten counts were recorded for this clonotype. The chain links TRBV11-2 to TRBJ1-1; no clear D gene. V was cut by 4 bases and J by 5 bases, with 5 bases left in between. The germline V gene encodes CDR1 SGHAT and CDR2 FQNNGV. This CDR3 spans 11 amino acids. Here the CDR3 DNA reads TGTGCCAGCAGCTCTCGGACTGAAGCTTTCTTT. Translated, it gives CASSSRTEAFF.

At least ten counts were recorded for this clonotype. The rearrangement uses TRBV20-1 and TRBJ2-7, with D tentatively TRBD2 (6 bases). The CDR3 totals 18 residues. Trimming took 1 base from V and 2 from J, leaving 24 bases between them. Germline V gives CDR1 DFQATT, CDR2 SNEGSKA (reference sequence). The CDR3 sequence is CSARVGPAKRVATYEQYF. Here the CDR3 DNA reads TGCAGTGCTAGAGTGGGTCCGGCCAAGCGGGTAGCGACCTACGAGCAGTACTTC.

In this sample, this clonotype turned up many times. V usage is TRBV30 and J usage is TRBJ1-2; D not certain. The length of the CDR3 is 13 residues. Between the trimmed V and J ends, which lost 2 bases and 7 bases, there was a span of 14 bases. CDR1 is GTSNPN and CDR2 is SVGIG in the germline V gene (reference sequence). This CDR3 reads CAWSLGAVGGYTF. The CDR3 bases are TGTGCCTGGAGTCTGGGAGCGGTCGGTGGCTACACCTTC.

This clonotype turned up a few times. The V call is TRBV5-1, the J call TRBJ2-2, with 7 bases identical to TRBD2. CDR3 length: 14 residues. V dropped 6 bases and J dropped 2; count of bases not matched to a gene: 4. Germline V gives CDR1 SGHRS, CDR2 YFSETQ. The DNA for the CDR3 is TGCGCCAGCACAACTAGCGAAAACACCGGGGAGCTGTTTTTT. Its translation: CASTTSENTGELFF.

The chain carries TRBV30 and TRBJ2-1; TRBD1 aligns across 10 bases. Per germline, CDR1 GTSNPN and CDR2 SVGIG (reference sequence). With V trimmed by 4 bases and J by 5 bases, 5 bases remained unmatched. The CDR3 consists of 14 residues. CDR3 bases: TGTGCCTGGACGGGGACAGGGGTAAACAATGAGCAGTTCTTC. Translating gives CAWTGTGVNNEQFF.

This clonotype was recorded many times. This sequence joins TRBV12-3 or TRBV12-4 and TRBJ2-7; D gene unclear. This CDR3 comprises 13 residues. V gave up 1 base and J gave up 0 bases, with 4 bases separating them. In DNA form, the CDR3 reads TGTGCCAGCAGTTTAGGGGTCTCCTACGAGCAGTACGTC. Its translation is CASSLGVSYEQYV.

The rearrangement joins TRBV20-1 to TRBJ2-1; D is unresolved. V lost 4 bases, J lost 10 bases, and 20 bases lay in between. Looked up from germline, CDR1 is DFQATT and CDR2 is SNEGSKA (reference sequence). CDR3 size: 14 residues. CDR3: CSATPNPLRNEQFF. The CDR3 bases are TGCAGTGCTACCCCAAACCCGCTGCGGAACGAGCAGTTCTTC.

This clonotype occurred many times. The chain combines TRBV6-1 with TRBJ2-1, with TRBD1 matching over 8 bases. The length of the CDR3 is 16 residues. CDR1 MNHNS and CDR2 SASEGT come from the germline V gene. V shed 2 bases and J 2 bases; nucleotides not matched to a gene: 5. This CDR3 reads CASSEYPGGTYNEQFF. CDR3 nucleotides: TGTGCCAGCAGTGAATATCCAGGGGGCACCTACAATGAGCAGTTCTTC.